A selection of T cell receptor beta chains follows, all from one sample in a study of T-cell memory formation after mild COVID-19. Each CDR3 protein is one row after TCRdb ran MiXCR on the 5' RACE reads. The sample shows some 300,000 distinct CDR3 sequences, 20% to 25% of them seen only once. Sequencing input: PBMCs or a T cell subset sorted from them (not recorded which). The receptors come from a man in his late teens or twenties who had mild COVID-19 (a few samples of this study predate the infection). Cell type and time point are not known. The CDR3 runs from the conserved cysteine through the conserved F or W. Clone size is not always given. Where it is, it says once, few, many or a class for expanded clones.

length | J | size | V | CDR3
16 | TRBJ1-6 | few | TRBV4-1 | CASSRNRGENESPLHF
15 | TRBJ1-2 | - | TRBV12-3/TRBV12-4 | CASSDRTGGNYGYTF
15 | TRBJ1-5 | few | TRBV18 | CASSAGTGIGQPQHF
15 | TRBJ1-5 | - | TRBV7-2 | CASSLAAWVYQPQHF
15 | TRBJ1-5 | - | TRBV20-1 | CSAMQGGASNQPQHF
14 | TRBJ2-2 | few | TRBV4-3 | CASSSQPNTGELFF
14 | TRBJ1-3 | - | TRBV20-1 | CSATAPDSGNTIYF
13 | TRBJ2-1 | many | TRBV4-1 | CASSQVIRDEQFF
15 | TRBJ1-6 | - | TRBV9 | CASSVGGISNSPLHF
15 | TRBJ2-1 | - | TRBV7-9 | CASSAGQGAIKEQFF
12 | TRBJ2-1 | few | TRBV29-1 | CSTSGPSYEQFF
14 | TRBJ2-3 | many | TRBV5-1 | CASSSTGSGDTQYF
15 | TRBJ2-7 | - | TRBV9 | CASSVGQGASYEQYF
14 | TRBJ2-5 | few | TRBV12-3/TRBV12-4 | CASSGTSGFGTQYF
14 | TRBJ1-2 | few | TRBV5-1 | CASSLDRGSGGYTF
11 | TRBJ1-6 | - | TRBV4-1 | CASGGGTPLHF
14 | TRBJ2-3 | - | TRBV5-1 | CASSFDGDTDTQYF
14 | TRBJ2-2 | - | TRBV28 | CASRSTGVYGELFF
13 | TRBJ1-1 | few | TRBV20-1 | CSARHRGNTEAFF
14 | TRBJ1-5 | - | TRBV6-5 | CASSSGQRGRTQHF
14 | TRBJ2-1 | few | TRBV7-3 | CASSSTGFYNEQFF
12 | TRBJ2-5 | - | TRBV29-1 | CSVAYGGETQYF
14 | TRBJ1-1 | - | TRBV7-3 | CASSLEPGATEAFF
13 | TRBJ2-2 | - | TRBV7-9 | CASCSGNTGELFF
15 | TRBJ2-5 | - | TRBV14 | CASSQIGSGEETQYF
14 | TRBJ1-1 | - | TRBV6-6 | CASSYRGGTSEAFF
14 | TRBJ1-6 | few | TRBV12-3/TRBV12-4 | CASGRDSHNSPLHF
14 | TRBJ2-7 | - | TRBV6-1 | CASRPGQGSDEQYF
13 | TRBJ2-3 | few | TRBV20-1 | CSALPWGSDTQYF
13 | TRBJ2-1 | few | TRBV9 | CASSVGVGGEQFF
14 | TRBJ2-6 | - | TRBV5-1 | CASASERGANVLTF
13 | TRBJ2-1 | - | TRBV12-3/TRBV12-4 | CASSRGPGNEQFF
17 | TRBJ2-5 | few | TRBV4-3 | CASSQEGPYGALETQYF
15 | TRBJ1-2 | - | TRBV7-9 | CASSLDLGANYGYTF
14 | TRBJ2-2 | few | TRBV14 | CASSPKTRTGELFF
15 | TRBJ2-2 | few | TRBV3-1 | CASRAPLANTGELFF
12 | TRBJ2-5 | - | TRBV30 | CAWSLEGETQYF
13 | TRBJ2-5 | - | TRBV12-3/TRBV12-4 | CASSHSPGETQYF
13 | TRBJ1-5 | - | TRBV12-5 | CASGPSSGQPQHF
15 | TRBJ2-4 | few | TRBV6-1 | CASRAGTGTKNIQYF
16 | TRBJ1-2 | - | TRBV7-9 | CASSLGTGVNPYGYTF
14 | TRBJ1-5 | few | TRBV6-5 | CASSYGRGDQPQHF
13 | TRBJ2-3 | - | TRBV11-2 | CASSPLSALYLRF
17 | TRBJ2-3 | few | TRBV4-2 | CASSLGPGPETADTQYF